The text below deals with one TCR beta chain. There is no known antigen for this receptor. Qualities for individual bases were not recorded, and no much larger clone is one base off. The V end loses 7 bases and the J end loses 0 bases, and a stretch of 14 bases separates them. Inclusive of the bounding cysteine and phenylalanine, the CDR3 is 15 residues long. Only the CDR3 DNA is retained, 45 bases long and in frame from the first base. Sequences SGHTA (CDR1) and FQGNSA (CDR2) are obtained from the germline V gene. For TCR Vbeta sequencing, memory CD4+ T cells were sorted ex vivo from the peripheral blood of narcolepsy patients and healthy controls. The entry originates in a study of T cells in narcolepsy (dated by TCRdb to the late 2010s). Background for the entire study: Patients with narcolepsy type 1 or type 2 (NT1, NT2) were enrolled in the study together with healthy control donors. The study sought autoreactive T cells targeting hypocretin neuron self-antigens (hypocretin, TRIB2) in narcolepsy patients, using TCR Vbeta sequencing to track clonotypes in blood and CSF. Study-wide findings and limitations: Autoreactive clonotypes were reported to be detected serially in the blood of the same patients and of different patients, but not in the blood of healthy controls. Some blood memory CD4+ repertoires from patients and controls contained no sequences matching autoreactive T cell clones. Numbers of sequenced blood memory CD4+ clonotypes were comparable, averaging approximately 42,000 in patients and roughly 30,000 in controls. In plots comparing CSF and blood CD4+ T cell clonotypes from the same patient, HCRT-specific and TRIB2-specific autoreactive clonotypes were highlighted.

To prepare the library, the immunoSEQ multiplex PCR assay was applied. In TCRdb, the immuneACCESS table is reduced to in-frame sequences with V and J assigned. These tables do not hold every clone; where another copy was compared, an unresolved V gene accounts for under half, and the others remain unexplained. In all, the sample holds 30,000 or so clones, and around 81% of those were seen once. About 0.84% of the sample lies in the top ten. The chain couples TRBV7-2 to TRBJ2-3; the D gene is not confidently resolved. The sample was CD45RA- memory CD4+ T cells from PBMCs. What this sample's cell subset or site label stands for: memory T cells sorted ex vivo from peripheral blood. The source is a human donor with narcolepsy. The CDR3 here reads CASILSPQSTDTQYF. The DNA reads as follows: TGTGCCAGCATCCTATCTCCCCAAAGCACAGATACGCAGTATTTT. This CDR3, with the reference TRBV7-2 and TRBJ2-3 proteins standing in past its ends, gives the full variable domain GAGVSQSPSNKVTEKGKDVELRCDPISGHTALYWYRQSLGQGLEFLIYFQGNSAPDKSGLPSDRFSAERTGGSVSTLTIQRTQQEDSAVYLCASILSPQSTDTQYFGPGTRLTVL.